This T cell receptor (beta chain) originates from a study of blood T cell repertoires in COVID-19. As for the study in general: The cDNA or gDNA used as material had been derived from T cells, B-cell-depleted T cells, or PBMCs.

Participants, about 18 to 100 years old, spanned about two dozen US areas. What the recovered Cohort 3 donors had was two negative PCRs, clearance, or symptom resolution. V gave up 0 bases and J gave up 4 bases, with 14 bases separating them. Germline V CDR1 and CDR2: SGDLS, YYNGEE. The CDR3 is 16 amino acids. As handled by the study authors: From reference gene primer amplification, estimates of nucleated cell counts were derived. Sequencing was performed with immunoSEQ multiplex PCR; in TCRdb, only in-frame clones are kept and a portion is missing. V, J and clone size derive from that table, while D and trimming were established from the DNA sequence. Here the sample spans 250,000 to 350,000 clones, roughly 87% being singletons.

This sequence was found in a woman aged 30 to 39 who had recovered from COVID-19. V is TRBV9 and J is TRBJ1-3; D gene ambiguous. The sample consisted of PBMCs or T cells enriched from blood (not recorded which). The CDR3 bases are TGTGCCAGCAGCGTAGGTCAATCTAACGCGGGAAACACCATATATTTT. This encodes CASSVGQSNAGNTIYF.